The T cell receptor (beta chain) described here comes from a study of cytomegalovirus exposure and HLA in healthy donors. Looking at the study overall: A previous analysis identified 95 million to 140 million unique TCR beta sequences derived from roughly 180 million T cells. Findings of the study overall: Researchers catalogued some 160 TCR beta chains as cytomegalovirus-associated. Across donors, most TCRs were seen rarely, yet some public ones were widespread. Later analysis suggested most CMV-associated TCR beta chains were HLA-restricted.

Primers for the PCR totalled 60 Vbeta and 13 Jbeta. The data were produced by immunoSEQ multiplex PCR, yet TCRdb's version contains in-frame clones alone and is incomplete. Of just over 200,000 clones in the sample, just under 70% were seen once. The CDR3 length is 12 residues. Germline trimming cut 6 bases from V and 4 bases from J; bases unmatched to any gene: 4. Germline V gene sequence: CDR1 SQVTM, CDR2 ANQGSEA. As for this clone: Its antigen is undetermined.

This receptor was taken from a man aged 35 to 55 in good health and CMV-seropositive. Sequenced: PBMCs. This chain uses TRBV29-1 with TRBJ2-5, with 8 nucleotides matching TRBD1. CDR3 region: CSVGQELETQYF. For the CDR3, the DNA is TGCAGCGTGGGACAGGAACTAGAGACCCAGTACTTC.